The clone carrying this T cell receptor (beta chain) showed up just a few times. The CDR3 length is 16 residues. V lost 4 bases, J lost 5 bases, and 21 bases lay in between. From germline, CDR1 is SGHDT and CDR2 YYEEEE. The source of the sample is a study of blood T cell repertoires in COVID-19. Original analysis: The authors estimated nucleated cell counts from reference gene primer amplification. TCRdb's table, derived via immunoSEQ multiplex PCR, lists solely in-frame clones and lacks some. The DNA gave D and trimming, while V, J and clone size come from that table. The repertoire consists of 20,000 to 30,000 clones, with 60% to 70% occurring once and the leading ten covering 7.3%.

The sequencing sample was made of peripheral blood. This chain uses TRBV5-6 with TRBJ2-5; TRBD2 might be the D (6 bases). This TCR was sampled from a man aged 60-69 years with active or convalescent COVID-19. CDR3 region: CASSALRDFQRETQYF. In DNA form, the CDR3 reads TGTGCCAGCAGCGCACTAAGGGACTTCCAGAGGGAGACCCAGTACTTC.